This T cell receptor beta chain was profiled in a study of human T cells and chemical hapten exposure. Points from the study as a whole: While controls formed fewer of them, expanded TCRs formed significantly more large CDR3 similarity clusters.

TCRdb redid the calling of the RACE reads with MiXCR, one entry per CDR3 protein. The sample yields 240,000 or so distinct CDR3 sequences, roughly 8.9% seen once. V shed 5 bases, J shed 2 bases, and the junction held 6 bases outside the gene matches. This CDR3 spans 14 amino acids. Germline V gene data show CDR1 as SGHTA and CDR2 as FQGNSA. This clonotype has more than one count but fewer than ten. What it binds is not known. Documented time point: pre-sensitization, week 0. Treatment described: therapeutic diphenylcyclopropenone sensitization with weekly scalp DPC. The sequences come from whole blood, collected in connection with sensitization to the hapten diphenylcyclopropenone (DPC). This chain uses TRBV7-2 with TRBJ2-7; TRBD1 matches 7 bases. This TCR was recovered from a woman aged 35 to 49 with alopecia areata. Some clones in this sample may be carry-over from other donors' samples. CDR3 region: CASSRRQGPYEQYF. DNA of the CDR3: TGTGCCAGCAGCCGTCGACAGGGACCCTACGAGCAGTACTTC.